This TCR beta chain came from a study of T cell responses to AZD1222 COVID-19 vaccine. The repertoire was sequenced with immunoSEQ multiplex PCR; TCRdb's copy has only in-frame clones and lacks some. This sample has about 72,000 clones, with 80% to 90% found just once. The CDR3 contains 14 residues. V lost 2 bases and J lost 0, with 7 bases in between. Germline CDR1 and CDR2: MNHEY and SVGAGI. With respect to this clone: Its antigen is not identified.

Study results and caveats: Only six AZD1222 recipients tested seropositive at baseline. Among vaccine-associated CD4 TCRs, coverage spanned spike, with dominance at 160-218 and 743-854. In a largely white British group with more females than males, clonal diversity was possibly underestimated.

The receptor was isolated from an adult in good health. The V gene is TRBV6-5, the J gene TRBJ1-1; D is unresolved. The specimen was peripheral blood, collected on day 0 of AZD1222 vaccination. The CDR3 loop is CASSYEIMNTEAFF. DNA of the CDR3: TGTGCCAGCAGTTACGAGATTATGAACACTGAAGCTTTCTTT.